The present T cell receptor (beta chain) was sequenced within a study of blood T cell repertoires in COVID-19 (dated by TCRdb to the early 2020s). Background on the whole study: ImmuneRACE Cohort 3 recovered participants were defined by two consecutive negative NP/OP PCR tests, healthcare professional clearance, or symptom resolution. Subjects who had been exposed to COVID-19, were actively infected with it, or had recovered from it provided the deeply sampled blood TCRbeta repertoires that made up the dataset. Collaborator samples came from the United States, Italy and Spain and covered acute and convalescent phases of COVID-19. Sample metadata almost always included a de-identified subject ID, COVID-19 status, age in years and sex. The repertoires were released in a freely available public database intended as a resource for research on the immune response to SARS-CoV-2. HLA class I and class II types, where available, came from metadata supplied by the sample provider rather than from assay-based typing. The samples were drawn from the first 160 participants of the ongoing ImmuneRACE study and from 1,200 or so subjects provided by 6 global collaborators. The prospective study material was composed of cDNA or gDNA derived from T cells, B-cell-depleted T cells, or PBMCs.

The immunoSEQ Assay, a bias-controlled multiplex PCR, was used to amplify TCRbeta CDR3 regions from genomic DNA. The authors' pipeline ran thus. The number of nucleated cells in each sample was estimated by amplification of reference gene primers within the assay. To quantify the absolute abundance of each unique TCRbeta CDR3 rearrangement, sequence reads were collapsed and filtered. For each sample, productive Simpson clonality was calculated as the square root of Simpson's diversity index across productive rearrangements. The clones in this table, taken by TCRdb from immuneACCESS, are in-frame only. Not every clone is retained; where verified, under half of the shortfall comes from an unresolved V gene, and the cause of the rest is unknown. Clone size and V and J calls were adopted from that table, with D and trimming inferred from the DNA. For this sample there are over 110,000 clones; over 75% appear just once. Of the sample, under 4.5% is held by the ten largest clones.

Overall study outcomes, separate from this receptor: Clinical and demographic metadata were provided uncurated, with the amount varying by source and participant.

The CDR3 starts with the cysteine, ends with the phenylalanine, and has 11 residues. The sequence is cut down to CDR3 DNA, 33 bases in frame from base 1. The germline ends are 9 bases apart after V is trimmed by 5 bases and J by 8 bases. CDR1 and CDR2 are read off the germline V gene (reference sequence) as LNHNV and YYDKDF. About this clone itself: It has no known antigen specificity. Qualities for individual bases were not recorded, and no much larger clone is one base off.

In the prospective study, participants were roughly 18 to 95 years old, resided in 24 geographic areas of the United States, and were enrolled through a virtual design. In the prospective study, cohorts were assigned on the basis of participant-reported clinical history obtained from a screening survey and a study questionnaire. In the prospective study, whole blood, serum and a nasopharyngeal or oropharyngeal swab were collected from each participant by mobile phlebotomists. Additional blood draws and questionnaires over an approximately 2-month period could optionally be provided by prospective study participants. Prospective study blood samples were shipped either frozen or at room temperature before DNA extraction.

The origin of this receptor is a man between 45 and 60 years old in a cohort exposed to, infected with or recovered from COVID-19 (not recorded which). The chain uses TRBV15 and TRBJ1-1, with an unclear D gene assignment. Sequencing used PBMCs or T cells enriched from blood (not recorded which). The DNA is TGTGCCACCAGCCAGAATAAGGAAGCTTTCTTT. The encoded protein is CATSQNKEAFF.